This passage covers 20 T cell receptor beta chains from one sample sequenced in a study of shared clonotypes between healthy human individuals. Method: immunoSEQ multiplex PCR; TCRdb's copy keeps in-frame clones and lacks some. Among more than 900,000 clones listed, about four fifths were seen once. Sequenced input: memory CD4+ T cells from PBMCs. Subset indicated: CD45RA-negative fraction. These receptors came from a man aged 18 to 29 in good health. Some clones in this sample may be carry-over from other donors' samples.

CDR3 in amino acids: CASRGGQGKEKLFF. CDR3 nucleotide sequence: TGTGCCAGCAGGGGGGGACAGGGGAAAGAAAAACTGTTTTTT. The chain carries TRBV28 and TRBJ1-4; TRBD1 matches at 10 bases. The CDR3 spans 14 residues. V lost 6 bases, J lost 8 bases, and 6 bases stayed unmatched. Germline V lookup: CDR1 MDHEN, CDR2 SYDVKM. The variable domain in full, with the rest retrieved from reference TRBV28 and TRBJ1-4, is DVKVTQSSRYLVKRTGEKVFLECVQDMDHENMFWYRQDPGLGLRLIYFSYDVKMKEKGDIPEGYSVSREKKERFSLILESASTNQTSMYLCASRGGQGKEKLFFGSGTQLSVL.

The chain is built from TRBV5-1 and TRBJ2-5; TRBD1 might be the D (5 bases). Germline loops: CDR1 SGHRS, CDR2 YFSETQ. The CDR3 has 14 residues. The V end lost 0 bases, the J end lost 5 bases, and 11 bases lay between the germline ends. The CDR3 region has the DNA TGCGCCAGCAGCTTGGCGTCAGGGTATGAGACCCAGTACTTC. Its protein is CASSLASGYETQYF.

The V call is TRBV28, the J call TRBJ2-3; D may be TRBD2 (6 bases). This CDR3 contains 16 residues. CDR1 and CDR2 from the germline V gene are MDHEN and SYDVKM. Trimming removed 3 bases from V and 5 bases from J, with 18 bases in between. CDR3 DNA: TGTGCCAGCAGTTTTCTGGGGGGAGGAAGAGGAGATACGCAGTATTTT. Protein sequence: CASSFLGGGRGDTQYF.

The chain's CDR3 is CASRAGHTGANVLTF. For the CDR3, the DNA is TGTGCCAGCAGGGCGGGACACACTGGGGCCAACGTCCTGACTTTC. This chain joins TRBV6-5 and TRBJ2-6; either TRBD1 or TRBD2 may supply D (6 bases each). CDR1 is MNHEY and CDR2 is SVGAGI in the germline V gene. The CDR3 totals 15 residues. V was clipped by 6 bases and J by 2 bases, with 11 bases between them.

The chain couples TRBV28 to TRBJ2-5; 7 bases line up with TRBD1. The better agreement between TRBJ2-7 and the DNA end casts doubt on the J call. Germline CDR1 reads MDHEN; CDR2 reads SYDVKM. This CDR3 has 13 residues. The CDR3 region is CASSLDRVHEQYF. Written as DNA, the CDR3 is TGTGCCAGCAGCCTTGACAGGGTCCACGAGCAGTACTTC.

To note about this clone: Other DNA sequences of this sample code for an identical CDR3. The chain has TRBV5-1 and TRBJ1-5; tentatively, D is TRBD1 (5 bases). Trimming stripped 0 bases from V and 4 bases from J, with 5 bases between. CDR1 is SGHRS, CDR2 YFSETQ, per germline. The CDR3 runs to 13 residues. CDR3 loop: CASSLGQNQPQHF. CDR3 nucleotide sequence: TGCGCCAGCAGCTTGGGACAGAATCAGCCCCAGCATTTT.

As regards this clone: A much larger clone lies one base from this, so it may be a read error. The V gene is TRBV5-6, the J gene TRBJ2-7; TRBD2 might be the D (5 bases). V dropped 4 bases and J dropped 4 bases, with 6 bases sitting between them. The CDR3 is 11 amino acids. Germline CDR1 SGHDT, CDR2 YYEEEE. The CDR3 DNA follows: TGTGCCAGCAGCCGGGGTTACGAGCAGTACTTC. It codes for CASSRGYEQYF.

The rearrangement joins TRBV10-3 to TRBJ2-7; D is possibly TRBD2 (7 bases). The CDR3 is made up of 15 amino acids. Per the germline V gene, CDR1 is ENHRY and CDR2 is SYGVKD. V was cut by 0 bases and J by 4 bases, with 13 bases left in between. This CDR3 is CAISESGGATYEQYF. CDR3 DNA: TGTGCCATCAGTGAGTCGGGGGGGGCCACGTACGAGCAGTACTTC.

This clone was seen only once. The sample contains more than one DNA sequence encoding this CDR3. The chain carries TRBV5-1 and TRBJ2-7; 11 bases align to TRBD2. The germline gives CDR1 SGHRS, CDR2 YFSETQ. This CDR3 is built from 15 residues. V dropped 0 bases and J dropped 4; count of bases not matched to a gene: 3. CDR3 amino acids: CASSLGLAGTYEQYF. The CDR3 bases are TGCGCCAGCAGCTTGGGACTAGCGGGAACGTACGAGCAGTACTTC.

This clone was seen at least ten times. V gene TRBV10-3 combines with J gene TRBJ2-1; 9 bases are a match to TRBD2. With 6 bases clipped from V and 3 bases from J, the junction kept 6 bases outside the gene matches. CDR3 length: 15 residues. Germline-derived CDR1 and CDR2 are ENHRY and SYGVKD. CDR3 region: CAIRQGLADYNEQFF. CDR3 in DNA: TGTGCCATCAGGCAGGGACTAGCCGACTACAATGAGCAGTTCTTC.

The chain recombines TRBV5-1 with TRBJ1-4; 7 bases agree with TRBD1. Germline lookup yields CDR1 SGHRS and CDR2 YFSETQ. The J segment lost 6 bases and the V segment lost 4 bases, leaving 3 bases of the junction unmatched. The CDR3 totals 13 residues. DNA for the CDR3: TGCGCCAGCAGCCGGGACAGCGATGAAAAACTGTTTTTT. Amino acids: CASSRDSDEKLFF.

The table lists this clone with a count of one. The chain uses TRBV11-1 and TRBJ2-5; tentatively, D is TRBD1 (6 bases). From germline, CDR1 is SGHAT and CDR2 FQDESV (reference sequence). Deletions cut 3 bases from V and 3 bases from J, with 23 bases between. The CDR3 contains 18 residues. The CDR3 is CASSLGASSFPGEETQYF. The CDR3, as DNA: TGTGCCAGCAGCTTGGGGGCCAGCAGCTTTCCCGGAGAAGAGACCCAGTACTTC.

This clone was seen more than once but under ten times. The V and J genes are TRBV5-1 and TRBJ2-1, with D unresolved. Germline V lookup: CDR1 SGHRS, CDR2 YFSETQ. The CDR3 extends over 13 amino acids. The V end was cut by 0 bases, the J end by 6 bases, with 7 bases between. The CDR3 region has the DNA TGCGCCAGCAGCTTGGGTGGCACCAATGAGCAGTTCTTC. Amino acid sequence: CASSLGGTNEQFF.

This chain joins TRBV4-1 and TRBJ2-7, with 7 bases identical to TRBD1. V was pared by 2 bases and J by 2 bases, with 9 bases of the junction left unmatched. The CDR3 is made up of 16 amino acids. CDR1 MGHRA and CDR2 YSYEKL come from the germline V gene. CDR3 DNA sequence: TGCGCCAGCAGCCAAAATGCGGCAGGGGGTCCCTACGAGCAGTACTTC. The encoded protein is CASSQNAAGGPYEQYF.

This clone was observed a handful of times. This chain connects TRBV7-2 to TRBJ2-1, with 8 bases identical to TRBD2. Per germline, CDR1 SGHTA and CDR2 FQGNSA. CDR3 size: 14 residues. Trimming at V came to 6 bases and at J to 5 bases, leaving 6 bases not matched to a gene. CDR3 amino acids: CASRQTSGHNEQFF. Here the CDR3 DNA reads TGTGCCAGCAGACAAACTAGCGGCCACAATGAGCAGTTCTTC.

This chain joins TRBV6-5 and TRBJ1-3; 9 nucleotides match TRBD1. This CDR3 contains 15 residues. V shed 5 bases, J shed 0 bases, and the junction held 2 bases outside the gene matches. Germline CDR1 reads MNHEY; CDR2 reads SVGAGI. The CDR3 sequence is CASSRDRVSGNTIYF. The CDR3 region has the DNA TGTGCCAGCAGTAGGGACAGGGTCTCTGGAAACACCATATATTTT.

In its sample, this clone was seen a few times. The chain is built from TRBV19 and TRBJ1-4; D is unclear. CDR3 length: 15 amino acids. Germline CDR1 reads LNHDA; CDR2 reads SQIVND (reference sequence). The V and J ends lost 1 base and 8 bases respectively, with 14 bases between them. The CDR3 DNA reads as TGTGCCAGTAGTATAGGATCCCGGGCGGCAGAAAAACTGTTTTTT. This sequence encodes CASSIGSRAAEKLFF.

The chain links TRBV5-1 to TRBJ2-7; weak D call: TRBD1 (7 bases). CDR1 is SGHRS, CDR2 YFSETQ, per germline. V was trimmed by 4 bases and J by 0 bases, leaving 14 bases between them. This CDR3 comprises 15 residues. CDR3 loop: CASSPEGQSSYEQYF. The CDR3 coding sequence is TGCGCCAGCAGCCCGGAGGGACAGAGCTCCTACGAGCAGTACTTC.

The V and J genes are TRBV6-5 and TRBJ2-7; no definite D call. The CDR3 extends over 14 amino acids. V was cut by 2 bases and J by 5 bases, with 13 bases left in between. Germline-derived CDR1 and CDR2 are MNHEY and SVGAGI. CDR3 residues: CASSYDRRVNEQYF. The CDR3 coding sequence is TGTGCCAGCAGTTACGATCGAAGGGTGAACGAGCAGTACTTC.

This clone was picked up one time. V usage is TRBV5-1 and J usage is TRBJ2-7, with TRBD2 matching 9 bases. Losses at the gene ends were 2 bases for V and 2 bases for J; bases not matched to a gene: 5. The germline V gene has CDR1 SGHRS and CDR2 YFSETQ. There are 15 residues in the CDR3. In DNA, the CDR3 is TGCGCCAGCAGCTTTATGACTAGCGGAACCTACGAGCAGTACTTC. Translated, it gives CASSFMTSGTYEQYF.